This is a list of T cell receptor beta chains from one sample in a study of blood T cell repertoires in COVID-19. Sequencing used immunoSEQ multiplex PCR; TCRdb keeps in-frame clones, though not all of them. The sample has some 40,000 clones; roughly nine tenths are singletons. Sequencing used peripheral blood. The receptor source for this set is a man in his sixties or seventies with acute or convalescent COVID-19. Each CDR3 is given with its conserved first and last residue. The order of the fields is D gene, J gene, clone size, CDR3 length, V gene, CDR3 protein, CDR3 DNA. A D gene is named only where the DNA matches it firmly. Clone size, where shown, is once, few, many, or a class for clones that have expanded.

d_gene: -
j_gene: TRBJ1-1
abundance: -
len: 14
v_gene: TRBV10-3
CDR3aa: CAISGSGEGTEAFF
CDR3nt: TGTGCCATCAGTGGATCGGGCGAGGGCACTGAAGCTTTCTTT

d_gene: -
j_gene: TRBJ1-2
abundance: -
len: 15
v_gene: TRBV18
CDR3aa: CASSPATPEGYGYTF
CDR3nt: TGTGCCAGCTCACCTGCGACGCCTGAGGGCTATGGCTACACCTTC

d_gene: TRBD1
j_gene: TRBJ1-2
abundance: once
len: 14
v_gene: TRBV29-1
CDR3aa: CSVTGETGFYGYTF
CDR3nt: TGCAGCGTTACAGGGGAAACAGGGTTTTATGGCTACACCTTC

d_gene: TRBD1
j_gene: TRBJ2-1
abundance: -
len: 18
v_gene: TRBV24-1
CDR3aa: CATSDNSPGQGMEGEQFF
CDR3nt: TGTGCCACCAGTGATAATTCTCCGGGACAGGGAATGGAGGGTGAGCAGTTCTTC

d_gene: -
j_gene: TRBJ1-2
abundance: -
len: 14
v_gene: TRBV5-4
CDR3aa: CASTRGGQDYGYTF
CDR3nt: TGTGCCAGCACCCGGGGGGGGCAAGACTATGGCTACACCTTC

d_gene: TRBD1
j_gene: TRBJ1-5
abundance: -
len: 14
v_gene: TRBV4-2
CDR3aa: CASSLQTGEQPQHF
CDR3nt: TGTGCCAGCAGCCTACAGACAGGGGAACAGCCCCAGCATTTT

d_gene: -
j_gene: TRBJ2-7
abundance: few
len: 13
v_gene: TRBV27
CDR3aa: CASSLDGGYEQYF
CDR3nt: TGTGCCAGCAGCTTGGACGGGGGCTACGAGCAGTACTTC

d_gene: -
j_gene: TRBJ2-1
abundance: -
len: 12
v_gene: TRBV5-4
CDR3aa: CASSLAGGEQFF
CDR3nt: TGTGCCAGCAGCTTGGCGGGTGGCGAGCAGTTCTTC

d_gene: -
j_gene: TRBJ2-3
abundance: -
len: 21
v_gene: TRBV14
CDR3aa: CASSLPERTGTPENQADTQYF
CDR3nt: TGTGCCAGCAGCCTCCCCGAGCGGACCGGGACTCCCGAGAATCAAGCAGATACGCAGTATTTT

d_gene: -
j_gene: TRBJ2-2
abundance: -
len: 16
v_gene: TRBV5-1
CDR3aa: CASSGGRLANTGELFF
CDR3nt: TGCGCCAGCAGCGGAGGGAGGTTAGCGAACACCGGGGAGCTGTTTTTT